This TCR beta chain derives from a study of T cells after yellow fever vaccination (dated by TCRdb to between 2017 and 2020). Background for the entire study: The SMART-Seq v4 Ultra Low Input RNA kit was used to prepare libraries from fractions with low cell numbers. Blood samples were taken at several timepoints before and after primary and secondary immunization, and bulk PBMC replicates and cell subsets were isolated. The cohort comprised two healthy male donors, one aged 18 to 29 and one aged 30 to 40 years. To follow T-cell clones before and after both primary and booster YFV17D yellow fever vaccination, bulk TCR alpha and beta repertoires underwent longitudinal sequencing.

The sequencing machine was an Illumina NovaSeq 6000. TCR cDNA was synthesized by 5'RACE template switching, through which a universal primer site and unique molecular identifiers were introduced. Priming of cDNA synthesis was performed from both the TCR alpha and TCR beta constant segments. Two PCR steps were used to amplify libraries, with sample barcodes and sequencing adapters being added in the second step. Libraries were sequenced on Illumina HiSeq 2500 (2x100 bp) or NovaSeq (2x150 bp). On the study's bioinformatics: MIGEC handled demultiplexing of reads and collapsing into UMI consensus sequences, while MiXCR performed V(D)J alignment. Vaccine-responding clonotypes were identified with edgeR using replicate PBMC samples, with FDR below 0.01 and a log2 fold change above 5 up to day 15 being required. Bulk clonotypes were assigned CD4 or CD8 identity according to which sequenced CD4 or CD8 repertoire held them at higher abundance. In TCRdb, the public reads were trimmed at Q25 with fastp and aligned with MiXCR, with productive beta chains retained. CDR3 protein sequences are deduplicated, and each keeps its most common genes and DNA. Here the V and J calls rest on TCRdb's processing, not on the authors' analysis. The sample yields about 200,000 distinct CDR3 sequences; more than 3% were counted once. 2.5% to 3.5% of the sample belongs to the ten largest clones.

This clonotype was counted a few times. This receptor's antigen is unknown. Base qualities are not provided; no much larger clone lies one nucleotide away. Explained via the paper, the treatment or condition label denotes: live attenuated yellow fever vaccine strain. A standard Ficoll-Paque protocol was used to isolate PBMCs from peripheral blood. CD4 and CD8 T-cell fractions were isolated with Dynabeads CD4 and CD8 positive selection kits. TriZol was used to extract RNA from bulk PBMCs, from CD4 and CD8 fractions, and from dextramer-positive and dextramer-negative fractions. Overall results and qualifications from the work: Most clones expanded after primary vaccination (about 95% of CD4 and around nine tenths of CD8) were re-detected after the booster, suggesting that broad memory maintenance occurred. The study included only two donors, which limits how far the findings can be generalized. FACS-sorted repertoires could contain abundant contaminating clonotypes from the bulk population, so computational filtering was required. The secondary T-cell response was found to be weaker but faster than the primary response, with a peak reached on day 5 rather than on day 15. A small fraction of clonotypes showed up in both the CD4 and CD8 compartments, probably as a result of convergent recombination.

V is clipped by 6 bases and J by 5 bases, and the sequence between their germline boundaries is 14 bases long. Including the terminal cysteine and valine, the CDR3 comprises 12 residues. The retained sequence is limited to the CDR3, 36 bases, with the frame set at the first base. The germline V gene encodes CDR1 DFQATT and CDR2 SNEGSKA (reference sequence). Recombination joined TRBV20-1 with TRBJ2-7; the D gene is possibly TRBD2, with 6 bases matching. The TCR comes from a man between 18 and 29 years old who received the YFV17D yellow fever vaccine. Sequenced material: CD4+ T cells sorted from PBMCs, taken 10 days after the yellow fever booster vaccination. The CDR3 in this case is CSAGRGTNEQYV. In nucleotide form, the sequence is TGCAGTGCCGGACGGGGGACGAACGAGCAGTACGTC.